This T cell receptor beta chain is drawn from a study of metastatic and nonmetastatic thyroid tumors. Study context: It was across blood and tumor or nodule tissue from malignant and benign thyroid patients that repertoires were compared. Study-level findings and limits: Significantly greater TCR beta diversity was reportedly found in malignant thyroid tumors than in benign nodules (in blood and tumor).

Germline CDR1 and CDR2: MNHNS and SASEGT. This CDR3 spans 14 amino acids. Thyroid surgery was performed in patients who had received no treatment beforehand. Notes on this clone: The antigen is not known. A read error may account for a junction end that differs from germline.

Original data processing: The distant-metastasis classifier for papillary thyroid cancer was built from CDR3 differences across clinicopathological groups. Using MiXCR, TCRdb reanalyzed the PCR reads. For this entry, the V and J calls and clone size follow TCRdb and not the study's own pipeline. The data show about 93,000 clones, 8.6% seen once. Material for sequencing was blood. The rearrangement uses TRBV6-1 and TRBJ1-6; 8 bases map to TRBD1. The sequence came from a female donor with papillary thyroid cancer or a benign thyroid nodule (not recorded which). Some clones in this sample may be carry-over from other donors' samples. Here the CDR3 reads CASDGQGGNSPLHF. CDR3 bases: TGTGCCAGCGACGGACAGGGTGGGAATTCCCCCCTCCACTTT.